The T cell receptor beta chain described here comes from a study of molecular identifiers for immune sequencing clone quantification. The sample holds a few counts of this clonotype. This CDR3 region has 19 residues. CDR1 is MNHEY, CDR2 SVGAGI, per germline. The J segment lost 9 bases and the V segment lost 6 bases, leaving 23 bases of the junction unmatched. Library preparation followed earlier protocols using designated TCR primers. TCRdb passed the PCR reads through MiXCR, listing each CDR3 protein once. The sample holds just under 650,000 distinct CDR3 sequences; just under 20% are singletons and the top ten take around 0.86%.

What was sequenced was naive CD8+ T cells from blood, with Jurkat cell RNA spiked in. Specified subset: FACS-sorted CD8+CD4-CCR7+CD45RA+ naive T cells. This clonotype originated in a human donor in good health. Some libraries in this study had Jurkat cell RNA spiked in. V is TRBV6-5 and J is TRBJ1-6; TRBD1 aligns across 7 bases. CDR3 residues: CASRHEPWDSPPLSSPLHF. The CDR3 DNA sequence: TGTGCCAGCAGACATGAACCCTGGGACAGCCCGCCGTTGAGTTCACCCCTCCACTTT.